What follows are 25 T cell receptor beta chains derived from one specimen sequenced in a study of blood T cell repertoires in COVID-19 (dated by TCRdb to between 2020 and 2021). Preparation of the library involved the immunoSEQ multiplex PCR assay. Sourced from immuneACCESS, this table was stored by TCRdb with only in-frame sequences that have V and J called. A share of the clones is absent; for the studies checked, an unresolved V gene accounts for under half, and the remainder has no known explanation. A total of roughly 74,000 clones appear in this sample, 80% to 90% of them only once. 36% of the sample goes to the ten largest clones. Sample: peripheral blood. The source is a man between 70 and 80 years old with acute or convalescent COVID-19.

This clone was found once. The chain combines TRBV7-9 with TRBJ1-2; 10 bases are shared with TRBD1. CDR3 size: 16 residues. V was clipped by 0 bases and J by 9 bases; unmatched bases: 10. The germline CDR1 and CDR2 sequences are SEHNR and FQNEAQ (reference sequence). The CDR3 region has the DNA TGTGCCAGCAGCTTAGCCGGGGGGACAGGGGAAGAATGCTACACCTTC. It translates to CASSLAGGTGEECYTF.

The chain recombines TRBV5-1 with TRBJ2-1, with D hard to call. The CDR3 has 13 amino acids. The V gene's germline CDR1 is SGHRS and CDR2 YFSETQ. V gave up 0 bases and J gave up 7 bases, with 8 bases separating them. This CDR3 is CASSLGLLNEQFF. CDR3 DNA: TGCGCCAGCAGCTTGGGACTCCTTAATGAGCAGTTCTTC.

V usage is TRBV19 and J usage is TRBJ2-7, with 9 bases lining up with TRBD1. The CDR3 is made up of 12 amino acids. The germline V gene has CDR1 LNHDA and CDR2 SQIVND (reference sequence). Trimming at V came to 8 bases and at J to 5 bases, leaving 4 bases not matched to a gene. CDR3 loop: CASRDREDEQYF. The CDR3 DNA reads TGTGCCAGTCGGGACAGGGAGGACGAGCAGTACTTC.

This chain uses TRBV3-1 (or the pseudogene TRBV3-2) with TRBJ2-3; 7 bases agree with TRBD2. The germline CDR1 and CDR2 sequences are LGHDT and YNNKEL (reference sequence). V was pared by 0 bases and J by 4 bases, with 7 bases of the junction left unmatched. The CDR3 totals 16 residues. CDR3: CASSQEWGGGADTQYF. CDR3 coding DNA: TGTGCCAGCAGCCAAGAGTGGGGCGGGGGTGCAGATACGCAGTATTTT.

The chain is built from TRBV29-1 and TRBJ1-2; TRBD1 aligns across 7 bases. V was clipped by 6 bases and J by 3 bases; unmatched bases: 7. This CDR3 region has 13 residues. CDR1 and CDR2 (germline): SQVTM, ANQGSEA. For the CDR3, the DNA is TGCAGCGTCAGACAGGGACCGGACTATGGCTACACCTTC. Protein: CSVRQGPDYGYTF.

The gene calls are TRBV5-4 and TRBJ1-2; tentative D call: TRBD1 (6 bases). V was trimmed by 1 base and J by 5 bases, leaving 21 bases between them. Per germline, CDR1 SGHNT and CDR2 YYREEE (reference sequence). This CDR3 spans 17 amino acids. The DNA of the CDR3 is TGTGCCAGCAGCTTGTCGGAAAGGGGGGGAAGAAGGTATGGCTACACCTTC. Its protein product is CASSLSERGGRRYGYTF.

Concerning this clone itself: An end of the junction does not agree with germline; a read error may underlie this. The V gene is TRBV7-7, the J gene TRBJ1-6; D is undetermined. In germline, CDR1 is SSHAT, CDR2 FNYEAQ (reference sequence). The CDR3 is 15 residues long. The CDR3 DNA follows: TGTGCTAGCAGCTTAGACATGTCTCCAAATTCACCCCTCCACTTT. Translating it yields CASSLDMSPNSPLHF.

V usage is TRBV6-6 and J usage is TRBJ1-2, with 7 bases lining up with TRBD1. CDR3 length: 12 amino acids. Germline V gives CDR1 MNHNY, CDR2 SVGAGI (reference sequence). With V trimmed by 6 bases and J by 8 bases, 6 bases remained unmatched. This CDR3 is CASRETGSGYTF. CDR3 nucleotide sequence: TGTGCCAGCAGAGAGACAGGGTCGGGCTACACCTTC.

The chain is built from TRBV2 and TRBJ1-2, with 11 bases that match TRBD1. The germline V gene encodes CDR1 SNHLY and CDR2 FYNNEI. With 11 bases clipped from V and 7 bases from J, the junction kept 12 bases outside the gene matches. The CDR3 has 14 residues. CDR3 region: CASRSRTGGSGYTF. As DNA, the CDR3 is TGTGCCTCCCGATCCCGGACAGGGGGCTCTGGCTACACCTTC.

Notes on this clone: Other nucleotide sequences from this sample produce the same CDR3. The chain couples TRBV9 to TRBJ2-2; 8 nucleotides line up with TRBD1. Germline CDR1 is SGDLS and CDR2 is YYNGEE. This CDR3 is built from 16 residues. The V and J ends lost 4 bases and 0 bases, in that order; junction bases with no gene match: 5. The CDR3 nucleotides read TGTGCCAGCAGCCCCCGGACAGGGACGAACACCGGGGAGCTGTTTTTT. Translated: CASSPRTGTNTGELFF.

This rearrangement joins TRBV25-1 to TRBJ2-4; perhaps TRBD1 as D (5 bases). The germline V and J ends were trimmed by 7 bases and 2 bases, with 21 bases remaining between them. The CDR3 has 17 amino acids. Germline V gene data show CDR1 as MGHDK and CDR2 as SYGVNS. The CDR3 sequence is CASTLLVQKGSKNIQYF. CDR3 bases: TGTGCCAGCACGCTACTTGTTCAAAAGGGGTCCAAAAACATTCAGTACTTC.

The rearrangement uses TRBV29-1 and TRBJ2-3, with D possibly being TRBD2 (5 bases). V lost 4 bases, J lost 6 bases, and 14 bases lay in between. The CDR3 runs to 13 residues. Germline CDR1 is SQVTM and CDR2 is ANQGSEA. The CDR3 DNA is TGCAGCGTTGCGATACTAGTGTTGGATACGCAGTATTTT. It encodes CSVAILVLDTQYF.

For the CDR3, the DNA is TGTGCCAGCAGCTTGCCGGGTGCTAGCTCTGGGGCCAACGTCCTGACTTTC. Translation: CASSLPGASSGANVLTF. The chain has TRBV5-6 and TRBJ2-6, with D uncertain. This CDR3 has 17 residues. The V end was cut by 1 base, the J end by 0 bases, with 11 bases between. CDR1 and CDR2 (germline): SGHDT, YYEEEE. The full variable domain, its missing parts supplied by reference TRBV5-6 and TRBJ2-6, is DAGVTQSPTHLIKTRGQQVTLRCSPKSGHDTVSWYQQALGQGPQFIFQYYEEEERQRGNFPDRFSGHQFPNYSSELNVNALLLGDSALYLCASSLPGASSGANVLTFGAGSRLTVL.

The chain links TRBV14 to TRBJ2-7, with TRBD1 as a possible D gene (6 bases). The V end lost 4 bases, the J end lost 3 bases, and 13 bases lay between the germline ends. Per the germline V gene, CDR1 is SGHDN and CDR2 is FVKESK. CDR3 size: 14 residues. CDR3: CASSRSGQLYEQYF. The CDR3 DNA reads TGTGCCAGCAGCCGAAGTGGACAGCTCTACGAGCAGTACTTC.

The chain employs TRBV4-1 and TRBJ2-1; a weak D match, TRBD1 (5 bases). CDR3 length: 15 amino acids. Germline CDR1 MGHRA, CDR2 YSYEKL. V was cut by 0 bases and J by 7 bases, with 13 bases left in between. In DNA form, the CDR3 reads TGCGCCAGCAGCCAAGAAAGGACACTGCGGAATGAGCAGTTCTTC. The encoded protein is CASSQERTLRNEQFF.

The J gene is TRBJ2-1, the V gene TRBV6-5; 10 bases agree with TRBD2. From germline, CDR1 is MNHEY and CDR2 SVGAGI. J was trimmed by 7 bases and V by 7 bases; bases with no gene match: 10. This CDR3 is 15 amino acids long. The CDR3: CASTPPAGGFNEQFF. The CDR3 nucleotides are TGTGCCAGCACCCCCCCAGCGGGAGGGTTTAATGAGCAGTTCTTC.

This clone was observed a few times. The chain joins TRBV24-1 to TRBJ2-3; no definite D call. This CDR3 contains 16 residues. Germline V gene sequence: CDR1 KGHDR, CDR2 SFDVKD. V was pared by 4 bases and J by 1 base, with 14 bases between. The CDR3 nucleotides are TGTGCCACCAGTGACCCCGATCCGACTGGCACAGATACGCAGTATTTT. It specifies CATSDPDPTGTDTQYF.

This sequence joins TRBV19 and TRBJ2-7, with 8 bases identical to TRBD2. The germline V gene encodes CDR1 LNHDA and CDR2 SQIVND (reference sequence). J was trimmed by 6 bases and V by 2 bases; bases with no gene match: 6. The CDR3 sequence is 14 residues long. The CDR3 DNA reads as TGTGCCAGTAGTATAACTAGCGGATGGGGCGAGCAGTACTTC. Translated, it gives CASSITSGWGEQYF.

The chain is built from TRBV11-2 and TRBJ2-7, with D possibly being TRBD1 (5 bases). Between the trimmed V and J ends, which lost 5 bases and 2 bases, there was a span of 19 bases. Germline assignment: CDR1 SGHAT and CDR2 FQNNGV. The CDR3 spans 16 residues. The DNA for the CDR3 is TGTGCCAGCAGCCCCCCCCTGGGGCAGACCGCCTACGAGCAGTACTTC. This translates into CASSPPLGQTAYEQYF.

The chain recombines TRBV28 with TRBJ1-2; D not certain. Trimming took 7 bases from V and 3 from J, leaving 6 bases between them. The CDR3 has 11 amino acids. Germline-derived CDR1 and CDR2 are MDHEN and SYDVKM. CDR3 protein: CASIHDYGYTF. CDR3 nucleotide sequence: TGTGCCAGCATACACGACTATGGCTACACCTTC.

This clone was seen a few times. This chain connects TRBV7-2 to TRBJ2-3, with D maybe TRBD2 (5 bases). CDR3 length equals 14 residues. V lost 0 bases and J 1 base, leaving 5 bases between the germline ends. Looked up from germline, CDR1 is SGHTA and CDR2 is FQGNSA. The CDR3 reads CASSLASGTDTQYF. As DNA, the CDR3 is TGTGCCAGCAGCTTAGCTAGCGGCACAGATACGCAGTATTTT.

There are a few counts of this clone. CDR3 in amino acids: CASSVPQGWAGANVLTF. The CDR3 DNA follows: TGTGCCAGCAGCGTTCCACAGGGGTGGGCTGGGGCCAACGTCCTGACTTTC. V is TRBV9 and J is TRBJ2-6; the match to TRBD1 covers 7 bases. This CDR3 contains 17 residues. Trimming removed 2 bases from V and 2 bases from J; junction bases left unmatched: 7. The germline V gene has CDR1 SGDLS and CDR2 YYNGEE. Full variable domain (rest looked up from reference TRBV9 and TRBJ2-6): DSGVTQTPKHLITATGQRVTLRCSPRSGDLSVYWYQQSLDQGLQFLIQYYNGEERAKGNILERFSAQQFPDLHSELNLSSLELGDSALYFCASSVPQGWAGANVLTFGAGSRLTVL.

The V and J genes are TRBV5-1 and TRBJ1-1, with 10 bases that match TRBD1. V was clipped by 4 bases and J by 1 base; unmatched bases: 4. Germline-derived CDR1 and CDR2 are SGHRS and YFSETQ. The CDR3 has 15 amino acids. The CDR3 DNA sequence: TGCGCCAGCAGCAGGACAGGGGGTCGGAACACTGAAGCTTTCTTT. It specifies CASSRTGGRNTEAFF.

The rearrangement uses TRBV2 and TRBJ1-3; a possible D gene is TRBD1 (5 bases). V was clipped by 8 bases and J by 2 bases, with 28 bases between them. This CDR3 is 19 amino acids long. Germline assignment: CDR1 SNHLY and CDR2 FYNNEI. CDR3 amino acids: CASQILSGLGRVPGNTIYF. DNA of the CDR3: TGTGCCAGCCAGATCTTATCAGGGTTAGGAAGAGTTCCTGGAAACACCATATATTTT.

This rearrangement joins TRBV28 to TRBJ2-7, with unresolved D. The CDR3 extends over 11 amino acids. V lost 10 bases, J lost 2 bases, and 9 bases lay in between. Germline CDR1 MDHEN, CDR2 SYDVKM. The CDR3 DNA reads TGTGCCACCCATGGAGCCTACGAGCAGTACTTC. Translating it yields CATHGAYEQYF.